The rows below give T cell receptor beta chains drawn from one sample of a study of regulatory T cells in long-lasting Graves disease. MiXCR, run by TCRdb on the multiplex PCR reads, gives a single entry per CDR3 protein. In the table there are about 430,000 distinct CDR3 sequences, roughly 21% of which are singletons. The sample was peripheral blood mononuclear cells (PBMCs), taken when the disease was refractory, from a patient treated with antithyroid drugs. Receptors originate from a female donor with Graves disease. CDR3s include the opening cysteine and the closing phenylalanine or tryptophan. Clone size is stated in some rows and not others, as once, few, many or a class when expanded.

cdr3_aa v_call clone_size cdr3_length
CASSPGTSAQGEYF TRBV27 many 14
CASSPRPGYEQYF TRBV2 few 13
CASKPGTGNYEQYF TRBV27 many 14
CASSFAGTVYGYTF TRBV28 NA 14
CASSGWTGGTEAFF TRBV2 NA 14
CASSSGTGTQPQHF TRBV5-6 NA 14
CASRRTGAIQYF TRBV28 many 12
CASSQDLRGQWDEQYF TRBV3-1 few 16
CASSLRGLLTDTQYF TRBV27 NA 15
CASSYSPGTGAGYTF TRBV6-5 many 15
CSATNRGTGYTF TRBV20-1 few 12
CSARTGAKNIQYF TRBV20-1 many 13
CASSPGVRDNEQFF TRBV12-3/TRBV12-4 few 14
CASRSRDRGRSGNTIYF TRBV7-9 few 17
CASSWARDYEQYF TRBV27 many 13
CASSLAGLNEQYF TRBV7-8 many 13
CASSQDRAGGMETQYF TRBV3-1 many 16
CASSLDGGPGELFF TRBV5-1 NA 14
CASSLSGLAGIYEQYF TRBV27 many 16
CASSQGPREVNEQFF TRBV3-1 NA 15
CASSPGGAKNIQYF TRBV3-1 few 14
CASSLSTRILSSYEQYF TRBV28 many 17
CASSFSQGLGFMYQETQYF TRBV7-8 NA 19
CSVVAGLTGELFF TRBV29-1 NA 13
CSATQSGRLYEQYF TRBV20-1 NA 14
CASSASDTVQETQYF TRBV19 few 15
CICRGSLSGELFF TRBV20-1 NA 13
CATSTGTGDTEAFF TRBV15 once 14
CSVLYQETQYF TRBV29-1 many 11
CASSEAHAGEYNEQFF TRBV6-1 NA 16
CASSPGQGVGKLFF TRBV27 many 14
CASRHPGTGELFF TRBV28 many 13
CASRAGLAYEQYF TRBV27 many 13
CASSSDRGRSNQPQHF TRBV5-8 few 16
CASSVADKAYEQYF TRBV2 many 14
CAWRSSNYGYTF TRBV30 few 12
CASSEGAHLPIDTQYF TRBV6-1 NA 16
CASSPTGYHGYTF TRBV7-9 NA 13
CASEQTGFAETQYF TRBV10-2 many 14
CASSRSQYYGYTF TRBV28 many 13
CSARGEAVETQYF TRBV20-1 few 13
CASSLETYRYNEQFF TRBV2 NA 15
CASNEVGLAVPYEQYF TRBV6-1 many 16
CASSPSGDRASTDTQYF TRBV28 few 17
CASSVTGFVHGYTF TRBV27 many 14
CASSLTGQPQHF TRBV7-9 many 12
CASSSQGISTEAFF TRBV4-1 NA 14
CASSLQQGLAGELFF TRBV11-2 many 15
CSAPLANSYEQYF TRBV20-1 NA 13
CSAALEGNEKLFF TRBV20-1 many 13
CASSLNGPGPPSNTGELVF TRBV5-1 NA 19
CASRTTGTGSYEQYF TRBV6-1 many 15
CSVPWGHLSNQPQHF TRBV29-1 NA 15
CASSDFGTSYNEQFF TRBV2 many 15
CASSFTRGGQETQYF TRBV27 NA 15